This T cell receptor (beta chain) came from a study of spatial heterogeneity in lung cancer. The wider study: Each time, sequencing found more beta-chain sequences than alpha-chain sequences.

This clonotype was seen at least ten times. As to time point: sample taken at primary tumor resection. Unsorted whole RNA of tumor, nontumor lung or frozen PBMC was sequenced. TCRdb ran MiXCR on the 5' RACE reads and lists one entry per CDR3 protein. The table lists fewer than 45,000 distinct CDR3 sequences, approximately 6.5% of them singletons. This CDR3 spans 15 amino acids. Germline lookup yields CDR1 MGHRA and CDR2 YSYEKL. V was clipped by 3 bases and J by 5 bases; unmatched bases: 8. Source: PBMCs, taken at surgery. The clonotype originates from a female donor with early-stage non-small cell lung cancer. The chain combines TRBV4-1 with TRBJ2-3, with 7 bases that match TRBD2. The CDR3: CASSHKRGEIDTQYF. In DNA, the CDR3 is TGCGCCAGCAGCCATAAGCGGGGCGAGATAGATACGCAGTATTTT.